The present T cell receptor beta chain was sequenced within a study of cytomegalovirus exposure and HLA in healthy donors (dated by TCRdb to 2016 to 2017). Notes on the research overall: An earlier analysis of some 600 of the donors reported 250 to 300 Gb of sequence data and 100 million to 120 million unique TCR beta sequences obtained from some 170 million T cells. An early release covering more than 500 HLA-typed donors comprised around 300 gigabases of sequencing data and about 90 million unique TCR sequences. Of the 398 genotyped donors, roughly 80% fell in the genetic ancestry cluster associated with self-reported Caucasian donors. The study aimed to test whether cataloging public T cell receptors could reveal signatures of past pathogen exposure. Using immunosequencing, the study profiled T cell repertoires from 666 subjects and related those repertoires to cytomegalovirus serostatus. Besides the first cohort of under 700 subjects, a separate validation cohort made up of around 120 different subjects was used. High-throughput TCR immunosequencing, statistical association of individual TCRs with disease status, and machine learning were combined to predict cytomegalovirus infection status. To study patterns of TCR occurrence, a later analysis re-analyzed previously published TCR beta repertoires from more than 550 donors and added high-resolution HLA genotyping. The later analysis used no new phenotypic data to find candidate immune exposures, relying instead on TCR beta sequences and their occurrence across donors. An earlier analysis of 500 to 650 of the donors applied high-throughput TCR beta sequencing to assess whether each TCR beta V gene segment acted as functional or pseudogenic. Donor age, sex, ethnicity and CMV serostatus were compiled alongside the repertoire data. In a later genetic analysis, genome-wide SNP genotypes for about 65% of the 666 donors were used, and that subset was treated as a discovery cohort. Every repertoire in the discovery cohort had been generated on one and the same sequencing platform. HLA typing included class I and class II loci at four-digit resolution. The number of donors typed differed by locus, with about 620-630 for A, B, C, DRB1 and DQB1, 522 for DQA1, some 570 for DPA1, and over 400 for DPB1. A few DR-DQ haplotypes were handled as single units for association and clustering because linkage in the cohort was strong. Among roughly 400 genotyped donors of the cohort, an average of around 240,000 unique TCR beta nucleotide sequences was sequenced per donor, of which 15% to 20% were non-productive. Overall results and qualifications from the work: In a later genetic analysis, a missense DCLRE1C variant was associated with V-gene and J-gene trimming of TCR beta chains, and the association was replicated in an independent cohort. Compared with the roughly 720-donor mean, donors in an Asian-associated ancestry cluster had fewer N-insertions in productive TCRs, according to a later genetic analysis. CMV serostatus was the only immune exposure information available for the cohort. In a later analysis, HLA-associated TCR beta chains showed more clonal expansion and lower generation probabilities than non-associated chains that were equally common. In a later analysis, several top co-occurrence clusters were reported to appear linked to parvovirus B19, influenza, CMV and Epstein-Barr virus. In both the original and validation cohorts, the classifier was reported to diagnose cytomegalovirus status with high specificity and sensitivity. The 87-base-pair reads could not distinguish some IMGT-functional V segments, including TRBV6-2 and TRBV6-3, so those segments were excluded. According to a later analysis, TCR association rates differed among HLA loci, with DRB1 alleles showing the most associated TCRs and HLA-C alleles showing the fewest. Because some donors lacked HLA typing at each locus, the association tests relied only on the typed subset. Broadly in line with IMGT annotations, most TCR beta V segments showed up in productive rearrangements about 87% or about 30% of the time in an earlier analysis of roughly 590 of the donors. At a false discovery rate of 0.05, a later analysis linked around 17,000 TCR beta sequences to specific HLA alleles. In a later analysis, most CMV-associated TCR beta chains were found to appear HLA-restricted, with HLA associations seemingly driven largely by CMV exposure. It was suggested by the authors that the approach could potentially be generalized to other disease states and immunological phenotypes. Most TCR sequences were seen in very few donors, while some public TCRs were found in many individuals. Because counts were too low, roughly 18 rarely observed V segments, including chromosome 9 orphons, were left out of the earlier analysis of 587 of the donors. A further reported finding was that TCR beta sequences accurately predicted the HLA-A and HLA-B alleles for most subjects in the first cohort. In this cohort, only TCR beta chains were sequenced, and detectable features were limited by the absence of alpha or paired-chain data. Linkage disequilibrium might explain the correlated functional status among segregating V segments, but an unknown experimental factor could not be ruled out. When HLA alleles, especially DR and DQ, strongly co-occurred, attributing TCR associations to individual alleles was difficult. A total of 150 to 200 TCR beta chains were listed by the study as associated with cytomegalovirus. Sequencing depth was assumed to be roughly uniform across donors in the presence/absence analyses, though that assumption may not hold. A group of highly shared sequence variants was considered likely to be a technical artifact of the sequencing pipeline. In vitro tests confirmed that three of the cytomegalovirus-associated TCR beta chains recognize cytomegalovirus antigens.

CDR1 and CDR2, per the germline V gene, are MDHEN and SYDVKM. Compared with germline, V lacks 3 bases and J lacks 7 bases; bases without a gene match: 5. The cysteine opens and the phenylalanine closes a CDR3 of 13 amino acids. Just CDR3 DNA is preserved here, 39 bases in frame from base 1. In total, roughly 710 healthy bone marrow donors made up the cohort. At the time of sampling, every cohort member was nominally healthy, though immune exposures that went unrecorded were likely present. The donor was CMV seronegative and was included in the group of over 300 seronegative cohort members. Every donor gave a peripheral blood sample, and the peripheral blood mononuclear cells from that sample were used for TCR beta sequencing. Genomic DNA extraction from the blood cell samples was performed with the Qiagen DNeasy Blood Extraction Kit. The library was prepared using the immunoSEQ multiplex PCR assay. The multiplex PCR relied on a mix of 60 forward primers for TCR Vbeta segments and 13 reverse primers for TCR Jbeta segments. The CDR3 region of rearranged TCR beta genes was amplified from genomic DNA with a multiplex PCR assay. On the Illumina HiSeq System, the amplified TCR beta libraries were sequenced as 87-base-pair reads. The study's processing was this. A later analysis counted tens of millions of unique TCR beta chains across the 500 to 850 repertoires, and 10 million to 11 million of these chains were shared by at least two donors. Raw reads were error-corrected and collapsed into unique sequences with a nearest-neighbor algorithm that merged closely related sequences to remove PCR and sequencing errors. CDR3 sequences were aligned to IMGT reference sequences to assign V, D and J gene segments. Each retained sequence needed at least a six-nucleotide match to both a V gene segment and a J gene segment. Rearrangements were classified as productive when the CDR3 lacked stop codons and remained in frame with V and J, and all other rearrangements were classified as non-productive. Following IMGT convention, CDR3 was defined as the stretch from the second conserved V-encoded cysteine to the conserved J-encoded phenylalanine. Sequences without an unambiguous match to a single V gene segment were excluded from the earlier analysis of several hundred of the donors. In an earlier analysis of 587 of the donors, V segments were called functional above 56.7% productive rearrangements and were called segregating when the between-donor standard deviation exceeded 5%. To diagnose cytomegalovirus status from the catalog of TCR beta chain sequences, a statistical classification framework was built. V and J gene assignment, in a later analysis, came from comparing TCR nucleotide sequences with IMGT/GENE-DB human TR gene sequences. A later analysis assigned CDR3 sequences and most-parsimonious VDJ recombination scenarios with the TCRdist pipeline. In a later analysis, each TCR beta chain was defined by its CDR3 amino acid sequence together with its V-gene family, and reads lacking a unique V-gene family were excluded. As a way to deal with suspected cross-contamination and a sequencing artifact, a later analysis dropped roughly 600 nucleotide sequences that were highly shared and had low generation probability. In a later analysis, a clonal expansion index was calculated for each public chain from normalized within-repertoire ranks of inferred template counts. In a later analysis, generation probabilities were computed with a VDJ recombination model fitted to out-of-frame rearrangements, and the resulting probabilities were checked against IGoR. A later analysis scored TCR-TCR, TCR-HLA and TCR-CMV co-occurrence with hypergeometric tests, applying a repertoire-size bias correction to TCR pairs. To estimate false discovery rates, a later analysis permuted the HLA or CMV assignments 20 times. In a later analysis, co-occurring TCRs were grouped using DBSCAN, with TCRdist sequence similarity added in when clustering inside HLA-allele-positive subsets. Co-occurrence clustering excluded repertoires with fewer than 30,000 or more than 120,000 public chains, plus five with anomalous nucleotide sharing. TCRdb retrieved this table from immuneACCESS and kept in-frame rearrangements only. Not all clones are present; in checked studies, unresolved V genes account for under half, and no reason is known for the remainder. That table is the source of V, J and clone size, and D and trimming were worked out from the DNA. The sample records roughly 100,000 clones, approximately 81% of which are singletons. The top ten constitute about 3% of the sample.

Notes on this clone: Its antigen is currently not known. There are no base qualities to consult, and no much larger clone falls within one base.

The material sequenced was PBMCs. This sequence was found in a woman aged 40 to 49 in good health and CMV-seronegative. Recombination joined TRBV28 with TRBJ1-2; the junction holds 7 bases that match TRBD1. CDR3 protein: CASSFQGGGGYTF. In nucleotide form, the sequence is TGTGCCAGCAGTTTCCAGGGGGGCGGTGGCTACACCTTC.